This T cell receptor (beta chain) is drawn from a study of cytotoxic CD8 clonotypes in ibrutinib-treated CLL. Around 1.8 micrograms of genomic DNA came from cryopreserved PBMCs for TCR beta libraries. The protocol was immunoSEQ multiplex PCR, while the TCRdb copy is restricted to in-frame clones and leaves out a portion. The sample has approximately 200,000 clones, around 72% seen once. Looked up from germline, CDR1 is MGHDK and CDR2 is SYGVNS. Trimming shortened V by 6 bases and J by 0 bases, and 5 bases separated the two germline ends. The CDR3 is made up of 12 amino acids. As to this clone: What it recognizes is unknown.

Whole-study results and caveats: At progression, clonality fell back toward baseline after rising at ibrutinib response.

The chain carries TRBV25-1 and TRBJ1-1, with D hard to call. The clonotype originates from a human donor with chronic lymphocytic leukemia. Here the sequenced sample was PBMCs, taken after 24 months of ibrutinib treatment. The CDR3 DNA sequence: TGTGCCAGCAGAAACCTGAACACTGAAGCTTTCTTT. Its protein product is CASRNLNTEAFF.